The 32 T cell receptor beta chains below come from one sample, sequenced in a study of OX40 agonist ivuxolimab in advanced cancers. Only in-frame clones appear in the TCRdb table, and some are missing; sequencing was by immunoSEQ multiplex PCR. The sample has under 65,000 clones, more than 85% seen once; the top ten hold roughly 12%. Source: CD4+ or CD8+ T cells sorted from blood, taken in a trial of the OX40 agonist ivuxolimab. The source of these receptors is an adult with an advanced solid tumor such as melanoma, head and neck, liver or kidney cancer.

V usage is TRBV4-1 and J usage is TRBJ1-5, with 9 bases fitting TRBD1. Losses at the gene ends were 2 bases for V and 6 bases for J; bases not matched to a gene: 11. CDR1 and CDR2 from the germline V gene are MGHRA and YSYEKL. The CDR3 loop spans 17 amino acids. The CDR3, as DNA: TGCGCCAGCAGCCAACGGTTACAGGGGGCTCAAATTCAGCCCCAGCATTTT. It translates to CASSQRLQGAQIQPQHF.

This clone was seen only once. The J gene is TRBJ1-3, the V gene TRBV18, with 8 bases matching TRBD1. CDR3 length: 14 residues. V was clipped by 3 bases and J by 6 bases; unmatched bases: 4. Germline V gives CDR1 KGHSH, CDR2 LQKENI. CDR3 coding DNA: TGTGCCAGCTCACCGGACAGGGCCTCAAACACCATATATTTT. It specifies CASSPDRASNTIYF.

The J gene is TRBJ2-5, the V gene TRBV6-6; 10 bases match TRBD1. Germline V gene lookup returns CDR1 MNHNY and CDR2 SVGAGI (reference sequence). The CDR3 extends over 16 amino acids. With 6 bases clipped from V and 6 bases from J, the junction kept 13 bases outside the gene matches. CDR3 protein: CASSLLGGTGVQTQYF. The CDR3 nucleotides read TGTGCCAGCAGCCTTCTGGGGGGGACAGGGGTGCAGACCCAGTACTTC.

The CDR3 here is CASSPWDRPYEQYF. For the CDR3, the DNA is TGTGCCAGCAGCCCGTGGGACAGACCCTACGAGCAGTACTTC. The V call is TRBV11-3, the J call TRBJ2-7, with 7 bases fitting TRBD1. This CDR3 contains 14 residues. V was clipped by 5 bases and J by 2 bases; unmatched bases: 6. Germline V gene lookup returns CDR1 SGHNT and CDR2 YENEEA.

This chain uses TRBV28 with TRBJ1-2; 8 nucleotides line up with TRBD1. Germline V lookup: CDR1 MDHEN, CDR2 SYDVKM. This CDR3 has 17 residues. The junction had 12 bases not matched to a gene; V was cut back by 4 bases and J by 2 bases. CDR3 sequence reads: CASSSPGQADRNYGYTF. The CDR3 bases are TGTGCCAGCAGTTCTCCGGGACAGGCTGATAGAAACTATGGCTACACCTTC.

V is TRBV11-1 and J is TRBJ1-1; D unclear. CDR1 and CDR2 from the germline V gene are SGHAT and FQDESV (reference sequence). V was shortened by 2 bases and J by 1 base, with 5 bases between the two germline ends. The CDR3 length is 13 residues. This CDR3 reads CASSLWGNTEAFF. The CDR3 region has the DNA TGTGCCAGCAGCTTATGGGGGAACACTGAAGCTTTCTTT.

CDR3 amino acids: CSVEIEGTYEQYF. The CDR3 region has the DNA TGCAGCGTTGAAATCGAGGGGACCTACGAGCAGTACTTC. The J gene is TRBJ2-7, the V gene TRBV29-1; possibly TRBD1 or TRBD2 for D (5 bases each). CDR1 SQVTM and CDR2 ANQGSEA come from the germline V gene. Trimming removed 2 bases from V and 2 bases from J, with 10 bases in between. The CDR3 totals 13 residues.

The genes are TRBV6-1 and TRBJ1-4; maybe TRBD1 (6 bases). The V gene's germline CDR1 is MNHNS and CDR2 SASEGT. The CDR3 has 14 residues. Trimming took 6 bases from V and 3 from J, leaving 11 bases between them. CDR3 coding DNA: TGTGCCAGCAGGCAACAGGGTTCTAATGAAAAACTGTTTTTT. Amino acids: CASRQQGSNEKLFF.

The gene calls are TRBV6-5 and TRBJ1-2; 8 bases map to TRBD1. Germline V gene data show CDR1 as MNHEY and CDR2 as SVGAGI. CDR3 length equals 14 residues. J gave up 4 bases and V 5 bases, and 6 bases lay outside the gene matches. DNA for the CDR3: TGTGCCAGCAGTAACCGACAGGGGAGCTATGGCTACACCTTC. This encodes CASSNRQGSYGYTF.

The rearrangement links TRBV4-1 to TRBJ2-7; a possible D gene is TRBD2 (5 bases). The CDR3 totals 15 residues. Looked up from germline, CDR1 is MGHRA and CDR2 is YSYEKL. The V end lost 3 bases, the J end lost 1 base, and 13 bases lay between the germline ends. The CDR3 protein is CASSHTLVRSYEQYF. The CDR3 nucleotides read TGCGCCAGCAGCCACACACTAGTCAGGTCCTACGAGCAGTACTTC.

V usage is TRBV2 and J usage is TRBJ1-2; 7 bases fit TRBD1. J was trimmed by 0 bases and V by 2 bases; bases with no gene match: 15. Per the germline V gene, CDR1 is SNHLY and CDR2 is FYNNEI. This CDR3 contains 19 residues. The CDR3 DNA sequence: TGTGCCAGCAGTGAAAGTATGGACAGGAGTCCCGAGGCTAACTATGGCTACACCTTC. Its protein is CASSESMDRSPEANYGYTF.

V and J are TRBV5-1 and TRBJ1-2; D not certain. Germline assignment: CDR1 SGHRS and CDR2 YFSETQ. V lost 4 bases and J 6 bases, leaving 10 bases between the germline ends. This CDR3 is 12 amino acids long. Here the CDR3 DNA reads TGCGCCAGCAGCATTAACTATGATGGCTACACCTTC. It yields the protein CASSINYDGYTF.

The chain carries TRBV6-5 and TRBJ1-4, with a weak D call TRBD1 (6 bases). The CDR3 spans 16 residues. V lost 2 bases, J lost 11 bases, and 21 bases lay in between. Germline CDR1 MNHEY, CDR2 SVGAGI. CDR3 DNA: TGTGCCAGCAGTTACGCGAATCAGTACAGGGAGAGTAAACTGTTTTTT. It specifies CASSYANQYRESKLFF.

The chain employs TRBV6-1 and TRBJ1-4; D is ambiguous. Trimming left V 6 bases short and J 7 bases short, with 12 bases between. Per germline, CDR1 MNHNS and CDR2 SASEGT. The length of the CDR3 is 13 residues. The CDR3 nucleotides read TGTGCCAGCAGCGCCAGGTTCAGTGAAAAACTGTTTTTT. Its translation: CASSARFSEKLFF.

This CDR3 is CASSESLVLWKSSDTQYF. CDR3 DNA: TGTGCCAGCAGTGAATCACTGGTGTTGTGGAAAAGCTCTGATACGCAGTATTTT. The V gene is TRBV6-1, the J gene TRBJ2-3; D gene ambiguous. Trimming shortened V by 2 bases and J by 6 bases, and 24 bases separated the two germline ends. Germline V gene sequence: CDR1 MNHNS, CDR2 SASEGT. The CDR3 has 18 residues.

J is TRBJ2-1 and V is TRBV27, with 7 bases aligning to TRBD2. This CDR3 is 17 amino acids long. Germline V gene lookup returns CDR1 MNHEY and CDR2 SMNVEV (reference sequence). The ends lost 2 bases at V and 8 bases at J; junction bases unmatched: 15. CDR3 protein: CASSLRVGVSGGYEQFF. CDR3 sequence (DNA): TGTGCCAGCAGTTTAAGGGTAGGCGTGTCGGGAGGCTATGAGCAGTTCTTC.

The chain has TRBV5-1 and TRBJ1-1; tentative D call: TRBD1 (5 bases). This CDR3 has 14 residues. Trimming stripped 5 bases from V and 0 bases from J, with 11 bases between. The germline V gene has CDR1 SGHRS and CDR2 YFSETQ. In nucleotides, the CDR3 is TGCGCCAGCAGACGAGACAGATTGAACACTGAAGCTTTCTTT. Its protein product is CASRRDRLNTEAFF.

The rearrangement links TRBV18 to TRBJ1-1; no clear D. The germline V gene has CDR1 KGHSH and CDR2 LQKENI. This CDR3 is built from 12 residues. The V end was cut by 2 bases, the J end by 0 bases, with 1 base between. The CDR3 nucleotides are TGTGCCAGCTCACCATTGAACACTGAAGCTTTCTTT. This codes for CASSPLNTEAFF.

V gene TRBV19 combines with J gene TRBJ2-1, with a tentative D call TRBD1 (6 bases). Germline loops: CDR1 LNHDA, CDR2 SQIVND (reference sequence). The CDR3 runs to 14 residues. Trimming stripped 6 bases from V and 8 bases from J, with 17 bases between. The chain's CDR3 is CASSTGLQGYEQFF. The DNA for the CDR3 is TGTGCCAGTAGCACGGGGTTACAGGGCTATGAGCAGTTCTTC.

This chain joins TRBV7-9 and TRBJ2-5; 8 bases are shared with TRBD1. Unmatched junction bases numbered 14, after V lost 4 bases and J lost 4 bases. Germline-derived CDR1 and CDR2 are SEHNR and FQNEAQ (reference sequence). CDR3 length: 17 residues. For the CDR3, the DNA is TGTGCCAGCAGCTGGGCAACGACAGGGGATCTCCCAGAGACCCAGTACTTC. Protein sequence: CASSWATTGDLPETQYF.

A few counts support this clone. The V gene is TRBV18, the J gene TRBJ1-6; no reliable D call. The V and J ends lost 3 bases and 0 bases respectively, with 3 bases between them. The CDR3 is 14 amino acids. CDR1 and CDR2 from the germline V gene are KGHSH and LQKENI. DNA for the CDR3: TGTGCCAGCTCACCGAGCTCCTATAATTCACCCCTCCACTTT. It codes for CASSPSSYNSPLHF.

The chain has TRBV7-3 and TRBJ2-3; the D is unclear. The CDR3 runs 13 residues. V was trimmed by 5 bases and J by 4 bases, leaving 10 bases between them. Looked up from germline, CDR1 is SGHTA and CDR2 is FQGTGA. The CDR3: CASSESRSDTQYF. The CDR3 coding sequence is TGTGCCAGCAGCGAGAGCAGATCAGATACGCAGTATTTT. Drawing the rest from reference TRBV7-3 and TRBJ2-3, the complete variable domain is GAGVSQTPSNKVTEKGKYVELRCDPISGHTALYWYRQSLGQGPEFLIYFQGTGAADDSGLPNDRFFAVRPEGSVSTLKIQRTERGDSAVYLCASSESRSDTQYFGPGTRLTVL.

This chain joins TRBV27 and TRBJ2-7; D not certain. This CDR3 has 15 residues. From germline, CDR1 is MNHEY and CDR2 SMNVEV (reference sequence). The V gene lost 5 bases and the J gene lost 3 bases, with 17 bases spanning the gap. The CDR3 reads CASSPRLGSHYEQYF. CDR3 bases: TGTGCCAGCAGTCCCCGGTTGGGTTCCCACTACGAGCAGTACTTC.

This chain joins TRBV23-1 and TRBJ2-6; D is possibly TRBD1 (6 bases). TRBV23-1 is noted as an ORF with a role that remains uncertain. The CDR3 sequence is 20 residues long. Trimming removed 3 bases at V and 2 bases at J, with 23 bases between. DNA for the CDR3: TGCGCCAGCAGTCAGCCGGGACACGAGATCGGCCCACCTGGGGCCAACGTCCTGACTTTC. Protein product: CASSQPGHEIGPPGANVLTF.

The chain couples TRBV15 to TRBJ2-7; the D gene could be TRBD1 or TRBD2 (7 bases each). V gave up 4 bases and J gave up 3 bases, with 13 bases separating them. Germline CDR1 is LNHNV and CDR2 is YYDKDF (reference sequence). The CDR3 sequence is 14 residues long. The CDR3 bases are TGTGCCACCAGCACCAGGGGGGGGTTCTACGAGCAGTACTTC. Residues: CATSTRGGFYEQYF.

This chain uses TRBV6-5 with TRBJ2-1; 11 bases line up with TRBD2. With V trimmed by 2 bases and J by 9 bases, 6 bases remained unmatched. The V gene's germline CDR1 is MNHEY and CDR2 SVGAGI. This CDR3 comprises 15 residues. This chain's CDR3 is CASSYELAGVGEQFF. In DNA, the CDR3 is TGTGCCAGCAGTTACGAACTAGCGGGAGTGGGTGAGCAGTTCTTC.

V is TRBV28 and J is TRBJ2-5; 10 bases are shared with TRBD1. The CDR3 contains 13 residues. Germline lookup yields CDR1 MDHEN and CDR2 SYDVKM. V gave up 8 bases and J gave up 5 bases; unmatched junction bases: 5. Here the CDR3 DNA reads TGTGCCAGCGGACAGGGGGTTTTTGAGACCCAGTACTTC. Protein: CASGQGVFETQYF. Supplemented by reference TRBV28 and TRBJ2-5, the full variable domain reads DVKVTQSSRYLVKRTGEKVFLECVQDMDHENMFWYRQDPGLGLRLIYFSYDVKMKEKGDIPEGYSVSREKKERFSLILESASTNQTSMYLCASGQGVFETQYFGPGTRLLVL.

J is TRBJ1-1 and V is TRBV10-3, with D possibly TRBD1 on 6 matching bases. This CDR3 region has 13 residues. The V end was cut by 4 bases, the J end by 1 base, with 7 bases between. Germline V lookup: CDR1 ENHRY, CDR2 SYGVKD. The CDR3, as DNA: TGTGCCATCAGTGGACAGGAGAACACTGAAGCTTTCTTT. Its translation: CAISGQENTEAFF.

V is TRBV29-1 and J is TRBJ1-5, with no clear D. V lost 6 bases, J lost 2 bases, and 11 bases lay in between. The CDR3 spans 13 residues. Germline CDR1 SQVTM, CDR2 ANQGSEA. The CDR3 bases are TGCAGCGTCCAAGGGAGACGCAATCAGCCCCAGCATTTT. This translates into CSVQGRRNQPQHF. The full variable domain, completed using reference TRBV29-1 and TRBJ1-5, is SAVISQKPSRDICQRGTSLTIQCQVDSQVTMMFWYRQQPGQSLTLIATANQGSEATYESGFVIDKFPISRPNLTFSTLTVSNMSPEDSSIYLCSVQGRRNQPQHFGDGTRLSIL.

The chain combines TRBV2 with TRBJ1-4; no definite D call. Germline V gene data show CDR1 as SNHLY and CDR2 as FYNNEI. V was shortened by 7 bases and J by 7 bases, with 13 bases between the two germline ends. The CDR3 covers 13 residues. The CDR3 DNA sequence: TGTGCCAGCAACACTCGCCGAGGTGAAAAACTGTTTTTT. It encodes CASNTRRGEKLFF.

The chain combines TRBV11-2 with TRBJ2-7; D call uncertain. Between the trimmed V and J ends, which lost 0 bases and 5 bases, there was a span of 11 bases. The CDR3 is 14 residues long. Germline-derived CDR1 and CDR2 are SGHAT and FQNNGV. The CDR3 spells CASSLDGRRDEQYF. CDR3 nucleotide sequence: TGTGCCAGCAGCTTAGATGGACGTAGGGACGAGCAGTACTTC.

The chain employs TRBV27 and TRBJ2-1; possible D gene TRBD1, 5 bases. Germline CDR1 is MNHEY and CDR2 is SMNVEV (reference sequence). Deletions cut 4 bases from V and 0 bases from J, with 13 bases between. This CDR3 is built from 16 residues. CDR3 in amino acids: CASSSRGDSSYNEQFF. The DNA of the CDR3 is TGTGCCAGCAGTTCTCGCGGAGACAGCTCCTACAATGAGCAGTTCTTC.